One and the same sample provided the 3 T cell receptor beta chains below, sequenced in a study of technical replicates of blood from a few donors. Clones were sequenced by immunoSEQ multiplex PCR, and TCRdb holds only the in-frame ones, with some missing. The table lists around 72,000 clones, 91% of them singletons. The sequenced sample was PBMCs. The receptors here all came from a human donor in good health. Some clones in this sample may be carry-over from other donors' samples.

The rearrangement links TRBV5-6 to TRBJ1-5; maybe TRBD1 (6 bases). V lost 2 bases to trimming and J lost 2 bases, with 20 bases between them. Germline V gene sequence: CDR1 SGHDT, CDR2 YYEEEE. The CDR3 contains 18 residues. CDR3 in DNA: TGTGCCAGCAGCTTCTCTGCAAGGGACACCTGGGGCAATCAGCCCCAGCATTTT. It translates to CASSFSARDTWGNQPQHF.

The chain joins TRBV18 to TRBJ1-2; 8 bases align to TRBD1. This CDR3 has 15 residues. V lost 3 bases and J lost 3; bases outside the gene matches: 6. The V gene's germline CDR1 is KGHSH and CDR2 LQKENI. CDR3 in amino acids: CASSPGQGADYGYTF. CDR3 in DNA: TGTGCCAGCTCACCTGGTCAGGGGGCGGACTATGGCTACACCTTC.

The genes are TRBV18 and TRBJ2-6; a weak D match, TRBD2 (5 bases). Trimming pared 3 bases from V and 0 bases from J, leaving 6 bases between. CDR1 and CDR2 (germline): KGHSH, LQKENI. This CDR3 is built from 15 residues. The CDR3 coding sequence is TGTGCCAGCTCACCCACTAGCTCTGGGGCCAACGTCCTGACTTTC. It codes for CASSPTSSGANVLTF.